One sample yielded the 7 T cell receptor beta chains listed below, sequenced in a study of cytomegalovirus exposure and HLA in healthy donors. 60 Vbeta and 13 Jbeta primers were used in PCR. Some clones are missing from TCRdb's copy, which holds only in-frame ones; the method was immunoSEQ multiplex PCR. The table has some 180,000 clones, approximately 85% seen once. Sample: PBMCs. The receptors stem from a woman in her forties or fifties in good health and CMV-seronegative.

V gene TRBV7-2 combines with J gene TRBJ2-5; no clear D. The V gene's germline CDR1 is SGHTA and CDR2 FQGNSA. V shed 5 bases and J shed 1 base, with 11 bases lying between them. The CDR3 length is 14 residues. CDR3 DNA sequence: TGTGCCAGCAGCCGCCATAGCTTCCAAGAGACCCAGTACTTC. It encodes CASSRHSFQETQYF.

The rearrangement joins TRBV5-1 to TRBJ1-2, with TRBD1 identical over 10 bases. Germline-derived CDR1 and CDR2 are SGHRS and YFSETQ. The CDR3 consists of 14 residues. V shed 0 bases and J 8 bases; nucleotides not matched to a gene: 4. The CDR3 is CASSLAGQGGGYTF. DNA for the CDR3: TGCGCCAGCAGCTTGGCCGGACAGGGGGGAGGCTACACCTTC.

The chain employs TRBV28 and TRBJ2-7; D not resolved. The germline gives CDR1 MDHEN, CDR2 SYDVKM. V was pared by 2 bases and J by 0 bases, with 8 bases between. CDR3 length: 14 residues. Here the CDR3 reads CASSLARISYEQYF. In DNA, the CDR3 is TGTGCCAGCAGTTTAGCTAGAATCTCCTACGAGCAGTACTTC.

The CDR3 DNA reads as TGTGCCTGGAGTACCGGAGGGACCGTCGGTCTCCATCAGCCCCAGCATTTT. Translation gives CAWSTGGTVGLHQPQHF. The genes are TRBV30 and TRBJ1-5; a possible D gene is TRBD1 (5 bases). Germline V gives CDR1 GTSNPN, CDR2 SVGIG (reference sequence). The CDR3 loop spans 17 amino acids. Trimming removed 2 bases at V and 5 bases at J, with 22 bases between.

J is TRBJ2-5 and V is TRBV5-1; the match to TRBD1 covers 8 bases. Gene TRBJ2-7 matches the end of the DNA better, so the J call may be wrong. CDR1 and CDR2 (germline): SGHRS, YFSETQ. The CDR3 loop spans 14 amino acids. CDR3 bases: TGCGCCAGCAGCTTGGGACAGGGGTACTACGAGCAGTACTTC. Translating it yields CASSLGQGYYEQYF.

This chain uses TRBV7-9 with TRBJ2-5; D not resolved. This CDR3 comprises 15 residues. Germline V CDR1 and CDR2: SEHNR, FQNEAQ (reference sequence). V was trimmed by 5 bases and J by 2 bases, leaving 15 bases between them. DNA of the CDR3: TGTGCCAGCAGCCCTGGAGCCATATTACAAGAGACCCAGTACTTC. It translates to CASSPGAILQETQYF.

The chain couples TRBV6-6 to TRBJ2-1; 14 bases map to TRBD2. Per the germline V gene, CDR1 is MNHNY and CDR2 is SVGAGI (reference sequence). The junction had 4 bases not matched to a gene; V was cut back by 0 bases and J by 9 bases. This CDR3 is 16 amino acids long. In DNA form, the CDR3 reads TGTGCCAGCAGTTACTCCAGGACTAGCGGGAGGAGTGAGCAGTTCTTC. Translated: CASSYSRTSGRSEQFF.